This T cell receptor beta chain was recorded in a study of cytomegalovirus exposure and HLA in healthy donors. Turning to the study itself: An early release of data contained about 85 million unique TCRs, which came from HLA-typed donors. Of 398 genotyped donors, roughly 81% clustered with self-reported Caucasian donors.

V was cut by 4 bases and J by 3 bases, with 3 bases left in between. The germline gives CDR1 SGHTA, CDR2 FQGNSA. The CDR3 length is 11 residues. General study results and limits: The classifier, whose performance was assessed in both the original and validation cohorts, reportedly diagnosed cytomegalovirus status with high specificity and sensitivity.

In the PCR, 60 Vbeta and 13 Jbeta primers were used. Under the authors' procedure: The count from a later analysis was some 76 million unique TCR beta chains, roughly 11 million of them shared. Method: immunoSEQ multiplex PCR; TCRdb's copy keeps in-frame clones and lacks some. Clone size and V and J calls were adopted from that table, with D and trimming inferred from the DNA. Of approximately 170,000 clones detected, around four fifths appear once; the ten largest clones hold roughly 1.2%. In the case of this clone: Its antigen remains unknown.

The TCR originated in a boy between 2 and 10 years old in good health and CMV-seronegative. The V call is TRBV7-2, the J call TRBJ2-5; the D is unclear. Sequenced sample: PBMCs. The CDR3 loop is CASSSKETQYF. The CDR3 DNA follows: TGTGCCAGCAGCTCCAAAGAGACCCAGTACTTC.